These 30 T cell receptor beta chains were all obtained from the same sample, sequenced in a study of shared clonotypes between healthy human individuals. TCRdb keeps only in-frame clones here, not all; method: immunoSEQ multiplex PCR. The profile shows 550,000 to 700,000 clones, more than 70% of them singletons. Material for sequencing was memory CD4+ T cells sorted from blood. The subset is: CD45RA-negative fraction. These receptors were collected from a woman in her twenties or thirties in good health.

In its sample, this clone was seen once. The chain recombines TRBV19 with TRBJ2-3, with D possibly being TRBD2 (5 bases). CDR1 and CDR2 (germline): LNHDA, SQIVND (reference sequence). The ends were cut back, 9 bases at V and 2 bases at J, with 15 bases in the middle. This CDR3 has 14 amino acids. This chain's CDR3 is CASRQRDYTDTQYF. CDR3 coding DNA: TGTGCCAGCCGGCAGAGGGATTACACAGATACGCAGTATTTT. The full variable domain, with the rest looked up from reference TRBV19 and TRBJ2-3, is DGGITQSPKYLFRKEGQNVTLSCEQNLNHDAMYWYRQDPGQGLRLIYYSQIVNDFQKGDIAEGYSVSREKKESFPLTVTSAQKNPTAFYLCASRQRDYTDTQYFGPGTRLTVL.

The CDR3 spells CAIRSESYTDTQYF. CDR3 DNA sequence: TGTGCCATCAGATCAGAGTCCTACACAGATACGCAGTATTTT. The J gene is TRBJ2-3, the V gene TRBV10-3; no firm D call. This CDR3 comprises 14 residues. V lost 6 bases, J lost 2 bases, and 12 bases lay in between. Germline loops: CDR1 ENHRY, CDR2 SYGVKD.

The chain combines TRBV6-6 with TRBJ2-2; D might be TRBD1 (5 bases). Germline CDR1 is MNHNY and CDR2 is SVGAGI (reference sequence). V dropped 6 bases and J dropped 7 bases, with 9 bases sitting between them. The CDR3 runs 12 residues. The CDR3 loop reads CASSYRSGELFF. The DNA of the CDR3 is TGTGCCAGCAGCTACAGGAGCGGGGAGCTGTTTTTT.

In nucleotides, the CDR3 is TGTGCCAGCAGCTTAGGTGCCCCCTACGAGCAGTACTTC. This translates into CASSLGAPYEQYF. The chain carries TRBV11-2 and TRBJ2-7; D is unresolved. This CDR3 has 13 amino acids. Germline V gene lookup returns CDR1 SGHAT and CDR2 FQNNGV. Trimming shortened V by 1 base and J by 2 bases, and 6 bases separated the two germline ends.

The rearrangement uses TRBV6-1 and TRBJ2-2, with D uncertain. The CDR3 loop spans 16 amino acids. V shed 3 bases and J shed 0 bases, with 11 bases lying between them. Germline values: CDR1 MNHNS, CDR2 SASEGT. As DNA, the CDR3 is TGTGCCAGCAGTGAGGTTGGGCTAGCGAACACCGGGGAGCTGTTTTTT. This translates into CASSEVGLANTGELFF.

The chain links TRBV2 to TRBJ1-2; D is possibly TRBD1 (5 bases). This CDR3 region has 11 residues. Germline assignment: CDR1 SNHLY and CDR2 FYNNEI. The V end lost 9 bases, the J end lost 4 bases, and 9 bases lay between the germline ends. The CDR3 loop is CARRRGYGYTF. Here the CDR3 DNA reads TGTGCCAGAAGAAGGGGCTATGGCTACACCTTC.

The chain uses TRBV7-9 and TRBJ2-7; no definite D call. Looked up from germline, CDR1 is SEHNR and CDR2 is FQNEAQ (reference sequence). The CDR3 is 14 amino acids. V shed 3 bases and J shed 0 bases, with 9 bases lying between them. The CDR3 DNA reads TGTGCCAGCAGCTTCCCCGGTCCCTCCTACGAGCAGTACTTC. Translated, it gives CASSFPGPSYEQYF.

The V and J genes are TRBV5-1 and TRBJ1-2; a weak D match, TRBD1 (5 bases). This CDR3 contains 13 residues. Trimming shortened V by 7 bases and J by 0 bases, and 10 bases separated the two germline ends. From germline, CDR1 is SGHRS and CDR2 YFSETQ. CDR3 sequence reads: CASSRVSNYGYTF. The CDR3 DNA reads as TGCGCCAGCTCCAGGGTTTCTAACTATGGCTACACCTTC. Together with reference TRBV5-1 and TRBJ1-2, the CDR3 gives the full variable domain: KAGVTQTPRYLIKTRGQQVTLSCSPISGHRSVSWYQQTPGQGLQFLFEYFSETQRNKGNFPGRFSGRQFSNSRSEMNVSTLELGDSALYLCASSRVSNYGYTFGSGTRLTVV.

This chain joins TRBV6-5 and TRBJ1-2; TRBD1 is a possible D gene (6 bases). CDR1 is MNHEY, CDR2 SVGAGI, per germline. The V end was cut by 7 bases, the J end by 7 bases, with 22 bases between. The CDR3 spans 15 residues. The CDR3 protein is CASTPSAGRGGGYTF. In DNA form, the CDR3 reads TGTGCCAGCACCCCCAGCGCCGGCAGGGGAGGTGGCTACACCTTC.

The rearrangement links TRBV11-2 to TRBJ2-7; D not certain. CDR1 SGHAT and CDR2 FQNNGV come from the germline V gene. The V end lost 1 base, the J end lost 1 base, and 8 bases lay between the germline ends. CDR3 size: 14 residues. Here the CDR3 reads CASSLGSHSYEQYF. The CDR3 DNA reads TGTGCCAGCAGCTTAGGGAGCCATTCCTACGAGCAGTACTTC.

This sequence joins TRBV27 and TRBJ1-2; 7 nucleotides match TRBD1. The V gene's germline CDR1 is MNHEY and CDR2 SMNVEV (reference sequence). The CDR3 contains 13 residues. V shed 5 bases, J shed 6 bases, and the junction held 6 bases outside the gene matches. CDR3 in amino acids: CASSPHRGNGYTF. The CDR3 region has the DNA TGTGCCAGCAGTCCGCACAGGGGTAATGGCTACACCTTC.

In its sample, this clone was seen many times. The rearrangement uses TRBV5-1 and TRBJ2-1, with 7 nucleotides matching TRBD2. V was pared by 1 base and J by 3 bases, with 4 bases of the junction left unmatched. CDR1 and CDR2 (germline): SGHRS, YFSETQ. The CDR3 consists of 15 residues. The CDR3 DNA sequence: TGCGCCAGCAGCTTGAGGGCGGGAGACTACAATGAGCAGTTCTTC. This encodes CASSLRAGDYNEQFF.

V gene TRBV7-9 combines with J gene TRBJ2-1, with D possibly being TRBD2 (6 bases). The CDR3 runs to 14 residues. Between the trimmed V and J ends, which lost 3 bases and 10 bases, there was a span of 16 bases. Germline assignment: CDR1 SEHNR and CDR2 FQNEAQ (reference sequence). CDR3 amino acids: CASSFGSSDWEQFF. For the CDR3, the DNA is TGTGCCAGCAGCTTCGGGAGCTCCGATTGGGAGCAGTTCTTC.

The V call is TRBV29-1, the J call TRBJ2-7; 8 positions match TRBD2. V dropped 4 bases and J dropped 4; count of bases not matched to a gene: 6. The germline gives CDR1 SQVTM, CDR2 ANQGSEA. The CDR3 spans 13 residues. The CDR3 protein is CSVGETGGYEQYF. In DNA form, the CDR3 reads TGCAGCGTTGGGGAAACGGGAGGGTACGAGCAGTACTTC.

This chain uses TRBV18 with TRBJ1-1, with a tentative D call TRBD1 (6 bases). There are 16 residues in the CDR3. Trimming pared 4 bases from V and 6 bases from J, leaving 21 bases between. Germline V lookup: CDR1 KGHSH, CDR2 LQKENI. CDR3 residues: CASSRTGTTLTAEAFF. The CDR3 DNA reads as TGTGCCAGCTCACGGACCGGGACAACCCTTACGGCTGAAGCTTTCTTT.

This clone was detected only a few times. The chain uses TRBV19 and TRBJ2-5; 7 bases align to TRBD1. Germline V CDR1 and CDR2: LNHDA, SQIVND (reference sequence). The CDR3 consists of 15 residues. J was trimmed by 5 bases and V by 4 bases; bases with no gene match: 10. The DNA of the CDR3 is TGTGCCAGTAGTACCCGGGACAGCTTGTGGGAGACCCAGTACTTC. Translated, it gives CASSTRDSLWETQYF.

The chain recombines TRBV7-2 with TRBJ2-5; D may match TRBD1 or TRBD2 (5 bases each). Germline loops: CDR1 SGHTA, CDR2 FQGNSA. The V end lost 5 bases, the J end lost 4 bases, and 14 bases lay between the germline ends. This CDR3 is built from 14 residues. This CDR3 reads CASSRITGRETQYF. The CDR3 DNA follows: TGTGCCAGCAGCCGCATCACGGGACGAGAGACCCAGTACTTC.

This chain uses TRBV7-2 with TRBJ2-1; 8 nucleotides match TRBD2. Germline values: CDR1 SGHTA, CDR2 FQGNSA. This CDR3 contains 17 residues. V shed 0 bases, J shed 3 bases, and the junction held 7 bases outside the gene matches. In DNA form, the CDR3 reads TGTGCCAGCAGCTTAGCGCTAGGGACTAGTGGCTACAATGAGCAGTTCTTC. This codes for CASSLALGTSGYNEQFF.

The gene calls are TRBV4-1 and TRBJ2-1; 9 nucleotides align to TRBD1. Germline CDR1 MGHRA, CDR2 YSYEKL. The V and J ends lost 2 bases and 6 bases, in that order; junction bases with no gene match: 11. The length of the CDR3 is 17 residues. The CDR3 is CASSQSAGTGYFNEQFF. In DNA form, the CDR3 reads TGCGCCAGCAGCCAATCAGCCGGGACAGGGTACTTCAATGAGCAGTTCTTC.

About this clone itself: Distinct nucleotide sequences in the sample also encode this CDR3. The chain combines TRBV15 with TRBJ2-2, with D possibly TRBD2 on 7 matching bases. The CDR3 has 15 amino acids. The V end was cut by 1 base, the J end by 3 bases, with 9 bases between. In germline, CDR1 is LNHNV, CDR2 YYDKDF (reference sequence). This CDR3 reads CATSRGGGDTGELFF. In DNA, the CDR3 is TGTGCCACCAGCAGAGGGGGGGGCGACACCGGGGAGCTGTTTTTT.

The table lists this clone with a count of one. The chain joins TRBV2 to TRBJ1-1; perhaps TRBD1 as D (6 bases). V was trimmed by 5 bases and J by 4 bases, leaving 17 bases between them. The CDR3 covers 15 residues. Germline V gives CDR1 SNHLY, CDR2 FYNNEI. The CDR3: CASSPRGRGSTEAFF. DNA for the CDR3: TGTGCCAGCAGTCCTAGGGGCAGGGGATCCACTGAAGCTTTCTTT.

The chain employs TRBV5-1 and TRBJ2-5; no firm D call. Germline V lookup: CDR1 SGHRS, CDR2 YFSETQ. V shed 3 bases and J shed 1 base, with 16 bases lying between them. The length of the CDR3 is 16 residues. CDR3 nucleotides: TGCGCCAGCAGCTGGCGAAGTTCGCAGTTCCAAGAGACCCAGTACTTC. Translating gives CASSWRSSQFQETQYF.

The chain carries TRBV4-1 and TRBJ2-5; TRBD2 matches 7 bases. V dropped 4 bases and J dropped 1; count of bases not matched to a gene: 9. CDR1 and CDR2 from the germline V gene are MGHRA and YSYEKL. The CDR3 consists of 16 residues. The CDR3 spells CASSPTPGGTQETQYF. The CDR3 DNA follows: TGCGCCAGCAGCCCGACCCCGGGAGGCACCCAAGAGACCCAGTACTTC.

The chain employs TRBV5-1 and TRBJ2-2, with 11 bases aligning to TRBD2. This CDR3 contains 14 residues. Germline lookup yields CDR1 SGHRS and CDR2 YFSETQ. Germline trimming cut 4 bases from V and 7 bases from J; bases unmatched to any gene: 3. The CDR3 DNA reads TGCGCCAGCAGCCAAGGGACTAGCGGCGGGGAGCTGTTTTTT. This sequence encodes CASSQGTSGGELFF.

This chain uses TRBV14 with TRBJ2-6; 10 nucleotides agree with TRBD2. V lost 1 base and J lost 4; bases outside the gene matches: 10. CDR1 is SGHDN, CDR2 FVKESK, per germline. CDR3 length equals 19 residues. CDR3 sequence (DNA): TGTGCCAGCAGCCAAGGGGTGTTAGCGGGAGGAGTGGGGGCCAACGTCCTGACTTTC. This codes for CASSQGVLAGGVGANVLTF.

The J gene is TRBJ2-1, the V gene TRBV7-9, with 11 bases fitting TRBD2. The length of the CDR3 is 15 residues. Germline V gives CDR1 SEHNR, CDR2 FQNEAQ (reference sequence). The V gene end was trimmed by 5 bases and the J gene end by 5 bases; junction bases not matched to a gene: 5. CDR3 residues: CASSLMGLADNEQFF. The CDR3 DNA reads TGTGCCAGCAGCCTCATGGGACTAGCGGACAATGAGCAGTTCTTC.

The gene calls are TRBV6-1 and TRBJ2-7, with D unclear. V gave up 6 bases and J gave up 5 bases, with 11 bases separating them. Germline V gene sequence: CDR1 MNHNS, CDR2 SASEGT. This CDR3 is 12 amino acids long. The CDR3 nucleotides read TGTGCCAGCAGCCCGGTGTCGAACGAGCAGTACTTC. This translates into CASSPVSNEQYF.

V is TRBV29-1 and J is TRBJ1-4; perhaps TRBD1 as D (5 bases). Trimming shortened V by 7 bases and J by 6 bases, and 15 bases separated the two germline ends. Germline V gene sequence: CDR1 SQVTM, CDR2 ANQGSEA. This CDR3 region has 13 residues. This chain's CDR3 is CSDLRVGDEKLFF. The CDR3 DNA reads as TGCAGCGACCTCAGGGTAGGAGATGAAAAACTGTTTTTT.

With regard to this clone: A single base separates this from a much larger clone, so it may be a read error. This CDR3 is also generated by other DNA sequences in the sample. The chain's CDR3 is CASSFGDRDTGELFF. DNA for the CDR3: TGCGCCAGCAGCTTTGGTGACAGGGACACCGGGGAGCTGTTTTTT. This rearrangement joins TRBV5-1 to TRBJ2-2, with 7 bases aligning to TRBD1. Germline V gene sequence: CDR1 SGHRS, CDR2 YFSETQ. The V and J ends lost 2 bases and 3 bases, in that order; junction bases with no gene match: 4. The CDR3 length is 15 residues.

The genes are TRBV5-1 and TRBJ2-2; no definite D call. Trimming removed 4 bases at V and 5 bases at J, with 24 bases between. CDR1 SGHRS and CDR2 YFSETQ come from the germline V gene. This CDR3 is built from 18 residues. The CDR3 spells CASSRTFLGRIETGELFF. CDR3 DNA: TGCGCCAGCAGCCGGACGTTCCTCGGACGGATCGAGACCGGGGAGCTGTTTTTT. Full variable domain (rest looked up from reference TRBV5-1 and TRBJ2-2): KAGVTQTPRYLIKTRGQQVTLSCSPISGHRSVSWYQQTPGQGLQFLFEYFSETQRNKGNFPGRFSGRQFSNSRSEMNVSTLELGDSALYLCASSRTFLGRIETGELFFGEGSRLTVL.